Shown below are 21 T cell receptor beta chains from a single sample sequenced in a study of shared clonotypes between healthy human individuals. TCRdb's copy holds only in-frame clones and misses some; the assay was immunoSEQ multiplex PCR. The profile shows roughly 1 million clones, under 80% of them singletons. Sequencing was done on a sample of memory CD4+ T cells sorted from blood. Indicated subset: CD45RA-negative fraction. The receptors originated from a young man in good health.

The chain combines TRBV18 with TRBJ1-4; D unresolved. The germline V gene has CDR1 KGHSH and CDR2 LQKENI. The CDR3 covers 16 residues. Trimming left V 5 bases short and J 3 bases short, with 16 bases between. The CDR3 spells CASSGSSRGANEKLFF. The CDR3, as DNA: TGTGCCAGCTCAGGCTCCTCCCGCGGGGCTAATGAAAAACTGTTTTTT.

This rearrangement joins TRBV30 to TRBJ2-7, with unresolved D. This CDR3 spans 14 amino acids. Germline loops: CDR1 GTSNPN, CDR2 SVGIG (reference sequence). Deletions cut 3 bases from V and 2 bases from J, with 14 bases between. The CDR3 bases are TGTGCCTGGAGCAATCAGCCAGGAACCTACGAGCAGTACTTC. This encodes CAWSNQPGTYEQYF.

The CDR3, as DNA: TGCGCCAGCACGAGCGAGGTAAATTCACCCCTCCACTTT. It specifies CASTSEVNSPLHF. The V call is TRBV5-1, the J call TRBJ1-6; no firm D call. This CDR3 spans 13 amino acids. CDR1 and CDR2 from the germline V gene are SGHRS and YFSETQ. Trimming shortened V by 6 bases and J by 7 bases, and 11 bases separated the two germline ends. Combining the CDR3 with reference TRBV5-1 and TRBJ1-6 gives the whole variable domain KAGVTQTPRYLIKTRGQQVTLSCSPISGHRSVSWYQQTPGQGLQFLFEYFSETQRNKGNFPGRFSGRQFSNSRSEMNVSTLELGDSALYLCASTSEVNSPLHFGNGTRLTVT.

This clone was counted between two and nine times. The genes are TRBV29-1 and TRBJ1-2; TRBD1 is a possible D gene (6 bases). Per germline, CDR1 SQVTM and CDR2 ANQGSEA. CDR3 size: 14 residues. The ends were cut back, 3 bases at V and 4 bases at J, with 15 bases in the middle. The CDR3 loop is CSVDPRGGGYGYTF. The CDR3 nucleotides read TGCAGCGTTGACCCTAGGGGGGGTGGCTATGGCTACACCTTC.

The gene calls are TRBV2 and TRBJ1-5, with D perhaps TRBD1 (5 bases). The CDR3 spans 17 residues. Germline CDR1 reads SNHLY; CDR2 reads FYNNEI. The V end lost 4 bases, the J end lost 0 bases, and 16 bases lay between the germline ends. The CDR3 bases are TGTGCCAGCAGTGCCGGACATCTTCCTGATAGCAATCAGCCCCAGCATTTT. It specifies CASSAGHLPDSNQPQHF.

The chain uses TRBV9 and TRBJ2-5, with D perhaps assigned TRBD1 or TRBD2 (6 bases each). Germline CDR1 is SGDLS and CDR2 is YYNGEE. V was shortened by 1 base and J by 2 bases, with 15 bases between the two germline ends. The CDR3 runs to 16 residues. The CDR3 here is CASSVRGLLGQETQYF. The CDR3 DNA follows: TGTGCCAGCAGCGTACGGGGGCTTTTAGGTCAAGAGACCCAGTACTTC.

This CDR3 reads CASTRDRAAEKLFF. DNA for the CDR3: TGTGCCAGCACCCGGGACAGGGCGGCTGAAAAACTGTTTTTT. The chain joins TRBV11-2 to TRBJ1-4; 9 bases match TRBD1. The CDR3 is 14 residues long. J lost 7 bases, V lost 7 bases, and 7 bases had no gene match. Germline V gene data show CDR1 as SGHAT and CDR2 as FQNNGV.

V is TRBV4-1 and J is TRBJ2-1; 8 bases align to TRBD2. V was pared by 0 bases and J by 12 bases, with 13 bases of the junction left unmatched. CDR3 size: 16 residues. Germline lookup yields CDR1 MGHRA and CDR2 YSYEKL. The CDR3 protein is CASSQDPGGVQGGQFF. The CDR3 DNA sequence: TGCGCCAGCAGCCAAGATCCGGGGGGGGTTCAAGGTGGGCAGTTCTTC.

As DNA, the CDR3 is TGTGCCAGCAGCGTAATGCCTAGCAGTGCCGGGGCCCAGTACTTC. The encoded protein is CASSVMPSSAGAQYF. The rearrangement uses TRBV9 and TRBJ2-5, with D possibly matching TRBD2 (5 bases). V was trimmed by 1 base and J by 9 bases, leaving 19 bases between them. Germline V gives CDR1 SGDLS, CDR2 YYNGEE. The CDR3 spans 15 residues.

V usage is TRBV10-3 and J usage is TRBJ2-3; 13 bases match TRBD2. The trim removed 6 bases at V and 9 bases at J, leaving 6 bases unmatched. Germline V gene sequence: CDR1 ENHRY, CDR2 SYGVKD. This CDR3 spans 14 amino acids. CDR3: CAIRGTSGKVTQYF. DNA for the CDR3: TGTGCCATCAGGGGGACTAGCGGGAAGGTAACGCAGTATTTT.

J is TRBJ2-1 and V is TRBV5-6; 9 bases align to TRBD1. V dropped 3 bases and J dropped 4; count of bases not matched to a gene: 5. This CDR3 has 15 residues. CDR1 is SGHDT, CDR2 YYEEEE, per germline. The CDR3 DNA reads TGTGCCAGCAGCTCCACAGGGGGCGTTTACAATGAGCAGTTCTTC. It codes for CASSSTGGVYNEQFF. The whole variable domain, filled in from reference TRBV5-6 and TRBJ2-1, reads DAGVTQSPTHLIKTRGQQVTLRCSPKSGHDTVSWYQQALGQGPQFIFQYYEEEERQRGNFPDRFSGHQFPNYSSELNVNALLLGDSALYLCASSSTGGVYNEQFFGPGTRLTVL.

About this clone: A read error likely explains this, since a far larger clone differs by one base. The sample carries other DNA sequences with the same CDR3. The rearrangement links TRBV5-4 to TRBJ2-2; D uncertain. CDR1 is SGHNT and CDR2 is YYREEE in the germline V gene (reference sequence). Trimming left V 0 bases short and J 1 base short, with 1 base between. This CDR3 is built from 13 residues. Here the CDR3 reads CASSLGNTGELFF. The CDR3 coding sequence is TGTGCCAGCAGCTTGGGGAACACCGGGGAGCTGTTTTTT.

The CDR3 DNA follows: TGTGCCAGCAGTGTTTGGCATAAGGGCTACGAGCAGTACTTC. Encoded protein: CASSVWHKGYEQYF. The chain carries TRBV2 and TRBJ2-7; no firm D call. CDR1 SNHLY and CDR2 FYNNEI come from the germline V gene. V lost 4 bases to trimming and J lost 3 bases, with 13 bases between them. The CDR3 is 14 amino acids.

The chain couples TRBV28 to TRBJ2-5; 7 bases line up with TRBD1. Matching the DNA end better, TRBJ2-7 makes the J call doubtful. CDR1 MDHEN and CDR2 SYDVKM come from the germline V gene. The CDR3 is 16 amino acids. This chain's CDR3 is CASSSLGTAISYEQYF. In DNA form, the CDR3 reads TGTGCCAGCAGTAGCCTTGGGACAGCCATCTCCTACGAGCAGTACTTC.

This clone was seen a handful of times. The CDR3 here is CASSLTGGTIYF. The CDR3 coding sequence is TGTGCCAGCAGCTTGACAGGGGGCACCATATATTTT. This chain connects TRBV11-3 to TRBJ1-3; 9 bases agree with TRBD1. CDR3 size: 12 residues. The V and J ends lost 3 bases and 9 bases, in that order; junction bases with no gene match: 0. Germline V gives CDR1 SGHNT, CDR2 YENEEA. Combining the CDR3 with reference TRBV11-3 and TRBJ1-3 gives the whole variable domain EAGVVQSPRYKIIEKKQPVAFWCNPISGHNTLYWYLQNLGQGPELLIRYENEEAVDDSQLPKDRFSAERLKGVDSTLKIQPAELGDSAVYLCASSLTGGTIYFGEGSWLTVV.

J is TRBJ1-6 and V is TRBV6-1; 7 bases align to TRBD1. Per germline, CDR1 MNHNS and CDR2 SASEGT. J gave up 6 bases and V 2 bases, and 10 bases lay outside the gene matches. There are 17 residues in the CDR3. The CDR3: CASSERLSGTANSPLHF. In nucleotides, the CDR3 is TGTGCCAGCAGTGAACGCTTATCCGGGACAGCTAATTCACCCCTCCACTTT.

CDR3 bases: TGTGCCAGCAGCGCGTCCGGGACCGAGTCCTACGAGCAGTACTTC. Protein: CASSASGTESYEQYF. This chain links TRBV9 with TRBJ2-7; D is tentatively TRBD1 or TRBD2 (5 bases each). The CDR3 sequence is 15 residues long. The germline V and J ends were trimmed by 3 bases and 1 base, with 14 bases remaining between them. From germline, CDR1 is SGDLS and CDR2 YYNGEE.

This clone was detected only a few times. The CDR3 region is CASSRVNYGYTF. The CDR3 bases are TGTGCCAGCAGCAGGGTCAACTATGGCTACACCTTC. This rearrangement joins TRBV9 to TRBJ1-2; D remains ambiguous. CDR1 is SGDLS and CDR2 is YYNGEE in the germline V gene. Trimming took off 4 bases at V and 2 bases at J, with 6 bases between the two ends. This CDR3 comprises 12 residues.

About this clone itself: The sample has other DNA sequences that encode this CDR3 too. The CDR3 sequence is CASSAGLNTEAFF. DNA of the CDR3: TGTGCCAGCAGTGCTGGTTTGAACACTGAAGCTTTCTTT. This chain uses TRBV2 with TRBJ1-1; D uncertain. Trimming pared 4 bases from V and 0 bases from J, leaving 6 bases between. The CDR3 sequence is 13 residues long. Germline V CDR1 and CDR2: SNHLY, FYNNEI.

The gene calls are TRBV30 and TRBJ2-3, with TRBD2 as a possible D gene (6 bases). Germline V CDR1 and CDR2: GTSNPN, SVGIG (reference sequence). V lost 3 bases to trimming and J lost 1 base, with 17 bases between them. The CDR3 runs to 16 residues. The CDR3 is CAWSLLGGGRTDTQYF. The CDR3 DNA follows: TGTGCCTGGAGCCTCCTCGGGGGAGGACGCACAGATACGCAGTATTTT.

Note on this clone: It is likely a read error, because the conserved phenylalanine at the end of the CDR3 is missing. This chain joins TRBV5-4 and TRBJ1-6; TRBD1 matches 10 bases. CDR1 is SGHNT and CDR2 is YYREEE in the germline V gene (reference sequence). This CDR3 has 16 residues. Losses at the gene ends were 2 bases for V and 11 bases for J; bases not matched to a gene: 10. In DNA, the CDR3 is TGTGCCAGCAGCTTCTCCTCCGGGACAGGGGAGGCACCCCTCCACCTT. As protein: CASSFSSGTGEAPLHL.